This paragraph reports one T cell receptor beta chain. The target antigen is unknown. The junction does not match germline at one end; this may be a read error. These data come from a study of T cells in Graves' hyperthyroidism and ophthalmopathy. What was amplified from RNA transcripts were TCR beta CDR3 regions. The HTBI primer set served for first-round RT-PCR of the TCR CDR3. TCRdb independently ran MiXCR on the multiplex PCR reads; one entry per CDR3 protein. Of a few hundred thousand distinct CDR3 sequences listed, about 15% are singletons. Thyroid ultrasound, orbital computed tomography, clinical symptoms, and serum thyroxine and TRAb underpinned diagnoses. It was roughly 10 ml of fresh peripheral blood that supplied the PBMCs. Per germline, CDR1 SGDLS and CDR2 YYNGEE. The CDR3 runs 12 residues. General observations from the study: In blood, most of the thyroid clonotypes expanded above 0.001 were also present.

Sequenced input: blood. The gene calls are TRBV9 and TRBJ2-7; unclear D gene. This sequence originates from a woman in her 30s with Graves' hyperthyroidism that later progressed to Graves' ophthalmopathy. The CDR3 region is CASSVEPDERYF. CDR3 nucleotide sequence: TGTGCCAGCAGCGTAGAGCCAGATGAGCGGTACTTC.